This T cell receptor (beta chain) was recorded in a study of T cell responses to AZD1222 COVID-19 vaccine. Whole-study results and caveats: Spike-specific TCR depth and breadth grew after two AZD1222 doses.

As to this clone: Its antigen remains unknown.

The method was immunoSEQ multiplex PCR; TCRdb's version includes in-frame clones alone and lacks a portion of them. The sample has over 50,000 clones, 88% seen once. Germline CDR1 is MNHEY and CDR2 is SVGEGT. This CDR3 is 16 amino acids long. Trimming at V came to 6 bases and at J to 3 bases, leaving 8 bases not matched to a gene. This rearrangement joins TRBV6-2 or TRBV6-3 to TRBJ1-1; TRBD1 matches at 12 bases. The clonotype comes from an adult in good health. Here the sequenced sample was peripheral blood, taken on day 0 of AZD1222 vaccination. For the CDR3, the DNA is TGTGCCAGCAGCCGGGGACAGGGGGCGAGGTACACTGAAGCTTTCTTT. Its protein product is CASSRGQGARYTEAFF.